What follows is one TCR beta chain and its context. The specificity of this receptor is unknown. No quality values exist for individual bases; no much larger clone is one base distant. The data originate from a study of blood T cell repertoires in COVID-19 (dated by TCRdb to the early 2020s). Context from the whole study: Samples covering the acute and convalescent phases of COVID-19 were provided by collaborators in the United States, Italy and Spain. The dataset comprised deeply sampled blood TCRbeta repertoires from subjects exposed to, actively infected with, or recovered from COVID-19. Where HLA class I and class II types were available, the types were taken from metadata supplied by the sample provider, not from assay-based typing. The repertoires were made available in a free public database intended to serve as a resource for research on the immune response to SARS-CoV-2. Samples came from the ongoing ImmuneRACE study (first 160 participants) plus 1,254 subjects from 6 global collaborators. Nearly every sample came with metadata listing a de-identified subject ID, COVID-19 status, age in years and sex. The prospective study material was composed of cDNA or gDNA derived from T cells, B-cell-depleted T cells, or PBMCs. The full study reports these points: How much clinical and demographic metadata was included differed by source and by participant, and the metadata was provided uncurated.

The immunoSEQ Assay, a bias-controlled multiplex PCR, was used to amplify TCRbeta CDR3 regions from genomic DNA. In the paper's pipeline: The number of nucleated cells in each sample was estimated from the amplification of reference gene primers within the assay. Sequence reads were collapsed and filtered to measure the absolute abundance of every unique TCRbeta CDR3 rearrangement. For each sample, productive Simpson clonality was calculated by taking the square root of Simpson's diversity index across productive rearrangements. Drawn from immuneACCESS, this table holds only the in-frame rearrangements with V and J called that TCRdb kept. Clones are partly lost; checked studies trace under half to an unresolved V gene and leave the rest unexplained. V, J and clone size are taken as reported in that table, and D and trimming were inferred from the DNA itself. In this sample the table shows 300,000 to 400,000 clones, 85% to 90% of which occur a single time. The top ten clonotypes cover around 0.91% of the sample.

Enrolling through a virtual design, the prospective study's participants ranged in age from about 18 to 100 years and lived across 24 United States geographic areas. In the prospective study, cohorts were assigned on the basis of participant-reported clinical history obtained from a screening survey and a study questionnaire. In the prospective study, whole blood, serum and a nasopharyngeal or oropharyngeal swab were collected from each participant by mobile phlebotomists. Prospective study participants could optionally give additional blood draws and questionnaires over an approximately 2-month period. Before DNA extraction, blood samples from the prospective study were shipped at room temperature or frozen. Looking up the germline V gene yields CDR1 KGHDR and CDR2 SFDVKD. The CDR3 measures 16 amino acids from cysteine to phenylalanine. Just CDR3 DNA is preserved here, 48 bases in frame from base 1. Relative to germline, V is missing 0 bases and J is missing 6 bases, with 7 bases of the junction outside any gene match.

This clonotype was sampled from a woman aged 25 to 39 with acute COVID-19. Rearrangement joined TRBV24-1 to TRBJ2-3, with 8 bases aligning to TRBD2. The sequenced material came from PBMCs or T cells enriched from blood (not recorded which). The CDR3 region: CATSDLVRGGPDTQYF. The DNA sequence is given as TGTGCCACCAGTGATTTGGTCCGGGGGGGCCCGGATACGCAGTATTTT.